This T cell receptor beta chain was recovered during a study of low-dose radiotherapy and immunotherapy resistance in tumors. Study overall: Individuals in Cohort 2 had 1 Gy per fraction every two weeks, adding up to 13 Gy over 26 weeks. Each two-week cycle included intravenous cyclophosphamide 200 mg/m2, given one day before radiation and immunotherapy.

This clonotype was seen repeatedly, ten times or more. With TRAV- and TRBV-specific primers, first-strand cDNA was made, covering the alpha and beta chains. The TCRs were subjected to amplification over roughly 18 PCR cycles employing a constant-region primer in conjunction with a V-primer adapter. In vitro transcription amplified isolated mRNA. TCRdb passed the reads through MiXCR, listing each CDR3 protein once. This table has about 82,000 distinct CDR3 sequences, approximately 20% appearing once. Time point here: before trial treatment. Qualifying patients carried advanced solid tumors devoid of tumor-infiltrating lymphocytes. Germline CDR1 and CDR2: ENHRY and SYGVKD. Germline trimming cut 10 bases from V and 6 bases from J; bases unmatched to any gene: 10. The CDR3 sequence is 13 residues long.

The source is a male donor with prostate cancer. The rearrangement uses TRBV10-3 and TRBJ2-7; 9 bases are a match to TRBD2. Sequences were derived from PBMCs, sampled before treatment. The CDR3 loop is CANGSGSRGEQYF. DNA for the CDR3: TGTGCCAACGGTAGCGGGAGTCGGGGCGAGCAGTACTTC.